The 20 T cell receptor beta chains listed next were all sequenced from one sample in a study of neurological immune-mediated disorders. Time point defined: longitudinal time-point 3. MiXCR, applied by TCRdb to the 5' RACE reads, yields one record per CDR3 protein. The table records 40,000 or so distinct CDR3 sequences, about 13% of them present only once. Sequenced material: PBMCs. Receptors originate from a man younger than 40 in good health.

The CDR3 sequence is CASGAFLAGALNTGELFF. CDR3 in DNA: TGCGCCAGCGGCGCTTTCCTAGCGGGGGCGTTAAACACCGGGGAGCTGTTTTTT. V and J are TRBV5-1 and TRBJ2-2, with 10 nucleotides matching TRBD2. This CDR3 is built from 18 residues. Germline lookup yields CDR1 SGHRS and CDR2 YFSETQ. The ends lost 7 bases at V and 2 bases at J; junction bases unmatched: 14.

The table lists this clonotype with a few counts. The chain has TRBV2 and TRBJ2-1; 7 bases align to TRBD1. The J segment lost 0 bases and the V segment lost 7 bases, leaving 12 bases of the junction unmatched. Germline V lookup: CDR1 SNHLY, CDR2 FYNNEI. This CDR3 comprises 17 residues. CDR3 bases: TGTGCCAGCAAAAATTCTGCCGGGACAGCCTCCTACAATGAGCAGTTCTTC. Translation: CASKNSAGTASYNEQFF.

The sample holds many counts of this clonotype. CDR3 DNA: TGCGCCAGCAGCCGAGACAGGGACCATGGCTACACCTTC. This translates into CASSRDRDHGYTF. This chain uses TRBV5-1 with TRBJ1-2; 7 positions match TRBD1. J was trimmed by 6 bases and V by 4 bases; bases with no gene match: 6. Germline values: CDR1 SGHRS, CDR2 YFSETQ. The CDR3 covers 13 residues.

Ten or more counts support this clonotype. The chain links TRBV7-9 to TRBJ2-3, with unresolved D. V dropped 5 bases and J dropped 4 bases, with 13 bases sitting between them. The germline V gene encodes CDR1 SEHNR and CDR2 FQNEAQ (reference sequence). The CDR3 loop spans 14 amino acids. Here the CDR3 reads CASSPPRVADTQYF. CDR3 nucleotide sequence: TGTGCCAGCAGCCCCCCCCGCGTTGCAGATACGCAGTATTTT.

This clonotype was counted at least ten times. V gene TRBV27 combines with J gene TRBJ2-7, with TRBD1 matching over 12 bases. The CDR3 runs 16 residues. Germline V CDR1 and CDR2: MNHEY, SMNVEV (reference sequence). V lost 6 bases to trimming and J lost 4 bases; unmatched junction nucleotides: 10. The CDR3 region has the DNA TGTGCCAGCAGCTCGGGACAGGGGGCGCGGAGTTACGAGCAGTACTTC. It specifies CASSSGQGARSYEQYF.

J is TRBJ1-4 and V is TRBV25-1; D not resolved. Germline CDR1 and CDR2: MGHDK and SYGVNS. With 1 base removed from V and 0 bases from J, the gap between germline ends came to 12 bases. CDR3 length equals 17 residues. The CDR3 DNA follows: TGTGCCAGCAGTGAATGGGAACAGAGTGCAACTAATGAAAAACTGTTTTTT. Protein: CASSEWEQSATNEKLFF.

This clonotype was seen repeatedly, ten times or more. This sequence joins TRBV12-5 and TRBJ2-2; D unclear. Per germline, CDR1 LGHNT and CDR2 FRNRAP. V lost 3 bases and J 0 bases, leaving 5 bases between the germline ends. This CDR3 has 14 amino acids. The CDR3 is CASGLGTNTGELFF. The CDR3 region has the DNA TGTGCTAGTGGTTTAGGAACGAACACCGGGGAGCTGTTTTTT.

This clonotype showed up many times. The DNA of the CDR3 is TGCAGTGCTAGAGATGAGACGGCGGAAGAGACCCAGTACTTC. Translation gives CSARDETAEETQYF. The J gene is TRBJ2-5, the V gene TRBV20-1; D unclear. V was clipped by 0 bases and J by 3 bases, with 11 bases between them. The CDR3 is made up of 14 amino acids. Germline CDR1 DFQATT, CDR2 SNEGSKA (reference sequence).

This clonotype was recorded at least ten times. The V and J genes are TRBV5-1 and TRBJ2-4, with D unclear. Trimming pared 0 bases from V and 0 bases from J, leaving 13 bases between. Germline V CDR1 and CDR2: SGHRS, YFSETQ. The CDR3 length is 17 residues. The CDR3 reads CASSLGRQALAKNIQYF. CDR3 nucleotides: TGCGCCAGCAGCTTGGGCCGCCAGGCCCTAGCCAAAAACATTCAGTACTTC.

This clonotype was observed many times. CDR3 protein: CASSLLAGITGELFF. The CDR3, as DNA: TGTGCCAGCAGCCTCCTAGCGGGGATCACCGGGGAGCTGTTTTTT. The chain uses TRBV27 and TRBJ2-2, with TRBD2 identical over 9 bases. The CDR3 is 15 residues long. Trimming cost V 6 bases and J 4 bases; bases outside gene matches: 6. Germline-derived CDR1 and CDR2 are MNHEY and SMNVEV (reference sequence).

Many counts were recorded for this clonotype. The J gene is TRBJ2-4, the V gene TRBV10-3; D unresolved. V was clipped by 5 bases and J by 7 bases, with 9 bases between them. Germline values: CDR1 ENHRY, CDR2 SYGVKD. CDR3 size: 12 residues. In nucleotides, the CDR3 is TGTGCCATCAGTCCCCAAGGGAACATTCAGTACTTC. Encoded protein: CAISPQGNIQYF.

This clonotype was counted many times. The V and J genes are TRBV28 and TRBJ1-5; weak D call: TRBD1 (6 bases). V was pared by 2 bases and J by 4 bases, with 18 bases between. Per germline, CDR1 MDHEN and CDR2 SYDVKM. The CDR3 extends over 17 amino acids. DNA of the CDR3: TGTGCCAGCAGTTTAACCAGAATTCAGGGGCGGAATCAGCCCCAGCATTTT. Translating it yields CASSLTRIQGRNQPQHF.

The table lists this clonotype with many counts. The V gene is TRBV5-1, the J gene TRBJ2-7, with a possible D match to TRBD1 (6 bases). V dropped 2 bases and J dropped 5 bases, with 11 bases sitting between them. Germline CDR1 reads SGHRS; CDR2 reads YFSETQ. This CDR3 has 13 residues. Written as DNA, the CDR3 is TGCGCCAGCAGCTTAAACAGGGTGGACGAGCAGTACTTC. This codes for CASSLNRVDEQYF.

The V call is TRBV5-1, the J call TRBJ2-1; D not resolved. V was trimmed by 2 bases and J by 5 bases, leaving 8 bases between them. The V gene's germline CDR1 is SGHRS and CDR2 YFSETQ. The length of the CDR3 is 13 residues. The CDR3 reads CASSFLSDNEQFF. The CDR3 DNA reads TGCGCCAGCAGCTTCCTGTCAGACAATGAGCAGTTCTTC.

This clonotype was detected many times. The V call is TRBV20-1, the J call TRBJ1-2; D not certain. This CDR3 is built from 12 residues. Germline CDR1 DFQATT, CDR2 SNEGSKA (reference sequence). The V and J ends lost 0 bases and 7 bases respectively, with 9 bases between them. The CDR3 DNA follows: TGCAGTGCTAGAGATCCAGGTCGTGGCTACACCTTC. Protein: CSARDPGRGYTF.

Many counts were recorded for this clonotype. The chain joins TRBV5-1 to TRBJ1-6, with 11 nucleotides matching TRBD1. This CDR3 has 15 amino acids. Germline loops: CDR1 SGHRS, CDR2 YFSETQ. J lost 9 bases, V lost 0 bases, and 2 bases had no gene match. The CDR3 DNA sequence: TGCGCCAGCAGCTTGGGGGACAGGGGGGGTTCACCCCTCCACTTT. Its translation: CASSLGDRGGSPLHF.

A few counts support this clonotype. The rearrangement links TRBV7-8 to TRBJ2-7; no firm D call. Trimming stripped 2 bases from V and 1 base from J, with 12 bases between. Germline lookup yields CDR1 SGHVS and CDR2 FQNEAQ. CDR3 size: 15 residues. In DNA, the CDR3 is TGTGCCAGCAGCTTACAGTCTAGAACTTCCTACGAGCAGTACTTC. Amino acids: CASSLQSRTSYEQYF.

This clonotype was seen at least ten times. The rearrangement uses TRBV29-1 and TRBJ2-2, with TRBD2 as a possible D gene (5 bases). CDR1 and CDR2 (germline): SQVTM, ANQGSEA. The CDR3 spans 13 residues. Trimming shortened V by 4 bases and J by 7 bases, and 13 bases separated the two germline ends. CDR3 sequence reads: CSVGRTGGGELFF. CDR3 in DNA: TGCAGCGTTGGGCGGACTGGAGGCGGGGAGCTGTTTTTT.

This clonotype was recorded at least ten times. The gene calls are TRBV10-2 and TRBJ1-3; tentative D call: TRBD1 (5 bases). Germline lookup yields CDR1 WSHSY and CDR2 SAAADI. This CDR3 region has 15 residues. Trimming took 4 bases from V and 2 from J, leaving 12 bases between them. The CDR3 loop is CASSASQDPGNTIYF. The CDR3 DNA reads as TGCGCCAGCAGTGCTTCACAGGACCCTGGAAACACCATATATTTT.

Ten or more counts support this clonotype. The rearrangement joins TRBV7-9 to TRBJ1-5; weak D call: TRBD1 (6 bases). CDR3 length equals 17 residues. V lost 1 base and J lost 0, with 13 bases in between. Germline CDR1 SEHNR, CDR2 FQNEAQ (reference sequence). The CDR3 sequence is CASSLVRDTYSNQPQHF. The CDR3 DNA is TGTGCCAGCAGCTTAGTGCGGGACACATATAGCAATCAGCCCCAGCATTTT.